Shown below are 21 T cell receptor beta chains from a single sample sequenced in a study of cytomegalovirus exposure and HLA in healthy donors. Generated by immunoSEQ multiplex PCR, the TCRdb table keeps only in-frame clones and is missing some. The sample records approximately 160,000 clones, approximately 88% being singletons. The material sequenced was PBMCs. The source is a woman between 18 and 29 years old in good health and CMV-seropositive.

J is TRBJ1-1 and V is TRBV9, with D possibly being TRBD1 (6 bases). The V and J ends lost 2 bases and 7 bases respectively, with 21 bases between them. Per the germline V gene, CDR1 is SGDLS and CDR2 is YYNGEE. There are 16 residues in the CDR3. The CDR3 DNA reads as TGTGCCAGCAGCGTCAAGTGGGGGACATATTACGGTGAAGCTTTCTTT. This sequence encodes CASSVKWGTYYGEAFF.

The chain carries TRBV28 and TRBJ2-1; 8 nucleotides match TRBD1. Unmatched junction bases numbered 10, after V lost 5 bases and J lost 4 bases. Germline-derived CDR1 and CDR2 are MDHEN and SYDVKM. The CDR3 covers 16 residues. CDR3 sequence (DNA): TGTGCCAGCAGTCTACCGGGACAGGAGTTTTACAATGAGCAGTTCTTC. Translated: CASSLPGQEFYNEQFF.

This chain uses TRBV18 with TRBJ2-5, with 9 nucleotides matching TRBD1. J was trimmed by 4 bases and V by 0 bases; bases with no gene match: 3. CDR1 and CDR2 from the germline V gene are KGHSH and LQKENI. This CDR3 has 15 residues. The CDR3 bases are TGTGCCAGCTCACCACCCTCGACAGGGGGAGAGACCCAGTACTTC. Translating gives CASSPPSTGGETQYF.

The V gene is TRBV2, the J gene TRBJ2-3; 8 nucleotides agree with TRBD2. The CDR3 covers 15 residues. After removal of 4 bases from V and 0 bases from J, the junction contained 3 bases not matched to a gene. Germline V gene lookup returns CDR1 SNHLY and CDR2 FYNNEI. The CDR3 here is CASSVPSGSTDTQYF. CDR3 DNA sequence: TGTGCCAGCAGTGTCCCTAGCGGGAGCACAGATACGCAGTATTTT.

V is TRBV4-1 and J is TRBJ2-5; 9 positions agree with TRBD1. V trimming: 3 bases; J trimming: 11 bases; junction bases outside the gene matches: 16. Germline assignment: CDR1 MGHRA and CDR2 YSYEKL. CDR3 length: 16 residues. The DNA for the CDR3 is TGCGCCAGCAGCCAGGCCGACAGGGGGACTAACATAGGGCAGTACTTC. Translation: CASSQADRGTNIGQYF.

The J gene is TRBJ2-7, the V gene TRBV27; 7 nucleotides align to TRBD1. The CDR3 length is 14 residues. From germline, CDR1 is MNHEY and CDR2 SMNVEV (reference sequence). V lost 6 bases, J lost 2 bases, and 7 bases stayed unmatched. CDR3 nucleotide sequence: TGTGCCAGCAGCCCGACAGGGTTTACCTACGAGCAGTACTTC. Its translation: CASSPTGFTYEQYF.

The rearrangement joins TRBV6-4 to TRBJ2-7; a possible D gene is TRBD2 (6 bases). Per the germline V gene, CDR1 is MRHNA and CDR2 is SNTAGT. This CDR3 has 15 residues. Between the trimmed V and J ends, which lost 0 bases and 6 bases, there was a span of 15 bases. Here the CDR3 reads CASSDSTAEGSEQYF. The CDR3 DNA is TGTGCCAGCAGTGACTCAACGGCGGAGGGCTCCGAGCAGTACTTC.

This CDR3 is CASSQGGGSNQPQHF. CDR3 nucleotide sequence: TGCGCCAGCAGCCAGGGGGGGGGAAGTAATCAGCCCCAGCATTTT. This chain connects TRBV4-3 to TRBJ1-5; possible D gene TRBD1, 5 bases. The V end was cut by 3 bases, the J end by 4 bases, with 13 bases between. Germline-derived CDR1 and CDR2 are LGHNA and YSLEER. The CDR3 is made up of 15 amino acids.

V and J are TRBV25-1 and TRBJ2-1; a possible D gene is TRBD2 (5 bases). Germline-derived CDR1 and CDR2 are MGHDK and SYGVNS. Trimming cost V 1 base and J 8 bases, with 12 bases left between them. This CDR3 is 14 amino acids long. The CDR3 DNA sequence: TGTGCCAGCAGTGAATTTCGGGGTGTCGATGAGCAGTTCTTC. It codes for CASSEFRGVDEQFF.

The chain employs TRBV2 and TRBJ2-5; D may be TRBD1 (6 bases). Germline lookup yields CDR1 SNHLY and CDR2 FYNNEI. The CDR3 has 16 amino acids. Trimming removed 5 bases from V and 5 bases from J, with 21 bases in between. The CDR3 region has the DNA TGTGCCAGCAGTCCGGACAGTTCGTTAGGATGGGAGACCCAGTACTTC. It codes for CASSPDSSLGWETQYF.

This clone was observed a handful of times. The V gene is TRBV7-2, the J gene TRBJ1-5; perhaps TRBD1 as D (5 bases). The CDR3 is 14 amino acids. Germline CDR1 and CDR2: SGHTA and FQGNSA. V dropped 5 bases and J dropped 0 bases, with 8 bases sitting between them. The CDR3 loop is CASSKDSSNQPQHF. The CDR3 nucleotides read TGTGCCAGCAGCAAAGACAGTAGCAATCAGCCCCAGCATTTT.

This clone is a singleton in its sample. The CDR3 spells CASSAQVLGSYEQYF. The CDR3, as DNA: TGTGCCAGCAGTGCACAGGTGCTGGGGTCCTACGAGCAGTACTTC. V is TRBV2 and J is TRBJ2-7; TRBD1 is a possible D gene (5 bases). The V end was cut by 4 bases, the J end by 1 base, with 14 bases between. CDR1 and CDR2 (germline): SNHLY, FYNNEI. CDR3 size: 15 residues. Drawing the rest from reference TRBV2 and TRBJ2-7, the complete variable domain is EPEVTQTPSHQVTQMGQEVILRCVPISNHLYFYWYRQILGQKVEFLVSFYNNEISEKSEIFDDQFSVERPDGSNFTLKIRSTKLEDSAMYFCASSAQVLGSYEQYFGPGTRLTVT.

The chain links TRBV4-1 to TRBJ2-7; TRBD1 is a possible D gene (6 bases). Trimming removed 1 base from V and 3 bases from J, with 16 bases in between. The CDR3 extends over 16 amino acids. CDR1 is MGHRA, CDR2 YSYEKL, per germline. For the CDR3, the DNA is TGCGCCAGCAGCCAAGCCGAGGGACATGTTAACTACGAGCAGTACTTC. Protein: CASSQAEGHVNYEQYF.

The chain joins TRBV7-9 to TRBJ2-7; the match to TRBD2 covers 11 bases. The CDR3 loop spans 15 amino acids. Germline V lookup: CDR1 SEHNR, CDR2 FQNEAQ (reference sequence). V shed 5 bases, J shed 2 bases, and the junction held 5 bases outside the gene matches. This chain's CDR3 is CASSITSGRTYEQYF. The CDR3 region has the DNA TGTGCCAGCAGCATTACTAGCGGGAGAACCTACGAGCAGTACTTC. Using reference TRBV7-9 and TRBJ2-7 for the parts outside the CDR3, the full variable domain is DTGVSQNPRHKITKRGQNVTFRCDPISEHNRLYWYRQTLGQGPEFLTYFQNEAQLEKSRLLSDRFSAERPKGSFSTLEIQRTEQGDSAMYLCASSITSGRTYEQYFGPGTRLTVT.

Of note for this clone: Because the CDR3's place on the DNA is in doubt, the DNA is left out and the CDR3 is given as listed by TCRdb. This sequence joins TRBV21-1 and TRBJ2-7; the table assigns TRBD2, which was not confirmed against the DNA. TRBV21-1 is a pseudogene. Counting both end residues, the CDR3 totals 16 amino acids. CDR3 region: CASSSLWASGSDEQYF.

Written as DNA, the CDR3 is TGTGCCAGCAGCCCAGGCCTAGCGGGAGTCATCAATGAGCAGTTCTTC. Protein product: CASSPGLAGVINEQFF. The chain is built from TRBV13 and TRBJ2-1; 10 nucleotides line up with TRBD2. The germline gives CDR1 PRHDT, CDR2 FYEKMQ (reference sequence). The CDR3 is made up of 16 amino acids. J was trimmed by 6 bases and V by 5 bases; bases with no gene match: 10. Full variable domain (remainder filled in from reference TRBV13 and TRBJ2-1): AAGVIQSPRHLIKEKRETATLKCYPIPRHDTVYWYQQGPGQDPQFLISFYEKMQSDKGSIPDRFSAQQFSDYHSELNMSSLELGDSALYFCASSPGLAGVINEQFFGPGTRLTVL.

Written as DNA, the CDR3 is TGTGCCAGTAGTACCAGGATCTCTGGGGCCAACGTCCTGACTTTC. Its protein product is CASSTRISGANVLTF. The chain carries TRBV19 and TRBJ2-6, with no clear D. Trimming stripped 4 bases from V and 0 bases from J, with 7 bases between. Germline values: CDR1 LNHDA, CDR2 SQIVND (reference sequence). This CDR3 comprises 15 residues.

In this sample, this clone turned up once. In DNA, the CDR3 is TGTGCCAGTAGTACCGTCGGGAGCGGGACCCAGTACTTC. Translated: CASSTVGSGTQYF. This chain joins TRBV19 and TRBJ2-5; maybe TRBD2 (6 bases). In germline, CDR1 is LNHDA, CDR2 SQIVND (reference sequence). V lost 4 bases and J 7 bases, leaving 13 bases between the germline ends. This CDR3 spans 13 amino acids.

This chain connects TRBV28 to TRBJ2-5; 7 positions match TRBD1. Trimming at V came to 5 bases and at J to 1 base, leaving 4 bases not matched to a gene. The germline gives CDR1 MDHEN, CDR2 SYDVKM. The CDR3 spans 14 residues. The CDR3 DNA reads TGTGCCAGCAGTCTAGGACAGGCCCAAGAGACCCAGTACTTC. Its protein product is CASSLGQAQETQYF.

This chain links TRBV5-4 with TRBJ1-4; 8 bases are a match to TRBD1. In germline, CDR1 is SGHNT, CDR2 YYREEE (reference sequence). V was clipped by 4 bases and J by 4 bases; unmatched bases: 3. The CDR3 has 14 amino acids. CDR3: CASSRDRGNEKLFF. Here the CDR3 DNA reads TGTGCCAGCAGCCGAGACAGGGGTAATGAAAAACTGTTTTTT.

As concerns this clone: Other DNA sequences in this sample translate to the same CDR3. The chain carries TRBV6-5 and TRBJ2-7, with D unresolved. V lost 0 bases and J lost 0, with 6 bases in between. This CDR3 contains 14 residues. CDR1 MNHEY and CDR2 SVGAGI come from the germline V gene. The CDR3 nucleotides read TGTGCCAGCAGTTACTCGTCCGGCTCCTACGAGCAGTACTTC. It codes for CASSYSSGSYEQYF.